These 19 T cell receptor beta chains originate from one sample sequenced in a study of cytomegalovirus exposure and HLA in healthy donors. The protocol was immunoSEQ multiplex PCR, while the TCRdb copy is restricted to in-frame clones and leaves out a portion. The sample records 250,000 to 400,000 clones, around 90% being singletons. Material for sequencing was PBMCs. The source of these receptors is a woman in her twenties or thirties in good health and CMV-seropositive.

The gene calls are TRBV27 and TRBJ2-1, with 7 bases fitting TRBD2. Germline values: CDR1 MNHEY, CDR2 SMNVEV (reference sequence). CDR3 length: 17 amino acids. The V and J ends lost 2 bases and 6 bases, in that order; junction bases with no gene match: 13. CDR3 DNA sequence: TGTGCCAGCAGTTTAGGCGGGGGTCCGGACAAGGGCAATGAGCAGTTCTTC. Translation: CASSLGGGPDKGNEQFF.

CDR3 amino acids: CASSYRTSYEQYF. The CDR3 DNA reads as TGTGCCAGCAGTTACCGGACTAGCTACGAGCAGTACTTC. J is TRBJ2-7 and V is TRBV27; 7 bases are shared with TRBD2. The junction had 3 bases not matched to a gene; V was cut back by 4 bases and J by 3 bases. CDR1 MNHEY and CDR2 SMNVEV come from the germline V gene (reference sequence). This CDR3 is built from 13 residues.

The chain combines TRBV6-5 with TRBJ1-2; D might be TRBD1 (5 bases). The CDR3 length is 12 residues. Trimming removed 8 bases from V and 3 bases from J, with 10 bases in between. From germline, CDR1 is MNHEY and CDR2 SVGAGI. CDR3 residues: CASRRGDYGYTF. The CDR3 nucleotides are TGTGCCAGCCGAAGAGGGGACTATGGCTACACCTTC.

The V and J genes are TRBV27 and TRBJ2-2; D remains ambiguous. The CDR3 runs to 15 residues. Germline CDR1 MNHEY, CDR2 SMNVEV (reference sequence). V shed 4 bases and J shed 4 bases, with 13 bases lying between them. This chain's CDR3 is CASSYGSWGTGELFF. The CDR3 DNA follows: TGTGCCAGCAGTTATGGTTCCTGGGGCACCGGGGAGCTGTTTTTT.

The chain uses TRBV15 and TRBJ1-5; 9 nucleotides align to TRBD1. The ends lost 6 bases at V and 6 bases at J; junction bases unmatched: 9. The CDR3 is 15 amino acids. Germline lookup yields CDR1 LNHNV and CDR2 YYDKDF (reference sequence). The CDR3: CATRADRGLAQPQHF. In DNA form, the CDR3 reads TGTGCCACCAGAGCGGACAGGGGCTTGGCTCAGCCCCAGCATTTT.

The chain employs TRBV9 and TRBJ1-1; 9 bases are a match to TRBD1. J gave up 5 bases and V 0 bases, and 8 bases lay outside the gene matches. The germline V gene has CDR1 SGDLS and CDR2 YYNGEE. The CDR3 is made up of 16 amino acids. CDR3 nucleotide sequence: TGTGCCAGCAGCGTAGCTACAGGGGGCGGTTGGACTGAAGCTTTCTTT. It specifies CASSVATGGGWTEAFF.

This CDR3 reads CARSHPGWDVGEKLFF. The CDR3 nucleotides read TGTGCCAGAAGCCATCCCGGGTGGGACGTTGGGGAAAAACTGTTTTTT. The V gene is TRBV5-3, the J gene TRBJ1-4; maybe TRBD1 (5 bases). Being an ORF, TRBV5-3 has a function that is uncertain. The CDR3 totals 16 residues. Trimming took 4 bases from V and 8 from J, leaving 21 bases between them.

The chain couples TRBV6-5 to TRBJ2-7; D possibly uses TRBD1 or TRBD2 (7 bases each). The germline V gene has CDR1 MNHEY and CDR2 SVGAGI. Trimming removed 6 bases at V and 4 bases at J, with 19 bases between. The CDR3 contains 15 residues. The CDR3 loop is CASSPQGGVTYEQYF. CDR3 DNA: TGTGCCAGCAGCCCCCAGGGGGGGGTGACGTACGAGCAGTACTTC.

This sequence joins TRBV5-4 and TRBJ2-1, with 10 bases fitting TRBD2. CDR1 is SGHNT and CDR2 is YYREEE in the germline V gene (reference sequence). V gave up 2 bases and J gave up 12 bases; unmatched junction bases: 5. The CDR3 is 13 amino acids. CDR3 sequence reads: CASSFKLAGTQFF. CDR3 DNA: TGTGCCAGCAGCTTCAAACTAGCGGGAACGCAGTTCTTC.

The CDR3 DNA is TGTGCCAGCAGCCGGAGACAGGAGTTCTCTGAAGATACGCAGTATTTT. Its protein is CASSRRQEFSEDTQYF. J is TRBJ2-3 and V is TRBV5-6; the D gene is possibly TRBD1 (6 bases). The CDR3 covers 16 residues. CDR1 is SGHDT, CDR2 YYEEEE, per germline. The germline V and J ends were trimmed by 4 bases and 5 bases, with 20 bases remaining between them.

The CDR3 spells CASSVGYEQYF. As DNA, the CDR3 is TGTGCCAGCAGCGTAGGTTACGAGCAGTACTTC. The chain combines TRBV9 with TRBJ2-7, with D hard to call. V shed 0 bases and J shed 4 bases, with 2 bases lying between them. CDR1 and CDR2 from the germline V gene are SGDLS and YYNGEE. The CDR3 consists of 11 residues.

V is TRBV7-9 and J is TRBJ2-7, with TRBD1 identical over 7 bases. With 4 bases clipped from V and 7 bases from J, the junction kept 10 bases outside the gene matches. Germline V gene sequence: CDR1 SEHNR, CDR2 FQNEAQ (reference sequence). The CDR3 extends over 14 amino acids. CDR3: CASSSESGTAEQYF. The CDR3, as DNA: TGTGCCAGCAGCTCTGAATCCGGGACAGCAGAGCAGTACTTC.

This rearrangement joins TRBV5-1 to TRBJ2-1, with D unresolved. The germline V gene encodes CDR1 SGHRS and CDR2 YFSETQ. V was shortened by 0 bases and J by 0 bases, with 10 bases between the two germline ends. This CDR3 region has 16 residues. The CDR3 here is CASSLEVPTSYNEQFF. Here the CDR3 DNA reads TGCGCCAGCAGCTTGGAGGTCCCGACCTCCTACAATGAGCAGTTCTTC.

The table lists this clone with a count of one. The chain carries TRBV6-1 and TRBJ1-1; 9 nucleotides match TRBD1. The V segment lost 4 bases and the J segment 5 bases; nucleotides outside the gene matches: 11. Germline CDR1 MNHNS, CDR2 SASEGT. This CDR3 contains 16 residues. The CDR3 spells CASSATPGQGRTEAFF. For the CDR3, the DNA is TGTGCCAGCAGTGCTACTCCGGGACAGGGTCGGACTGAAGCTTTCTTT.

The rearrangement uses TRBV30 and TRBJ2-6; D perhaps matches TRBD1 (5 bases). V dropped 2 bases and J dropped 1 base, with 6 bases sitting between them. Germline values: CDR1 GTSNPN, CDR2 SVGIG (reference sequence). The CDR3 length is 14 residues. The CDR3 nucleotides read TGTGCCTGGAGTCAGGGTTCTGGGGCCAACGTCCTGACTTTC. Protein sequence: CAWSQGSGANVLTF.

This clone appeared a single time. This chain links TRBV30 with TRBJ1-1, with D possibly matching TRBD1 (5 bases). CDR1 is GTSNPN and CDR2 is SVGIG in the germline V gene (reference sequence). CDR3 length: 14 residues. V was pared by 1 base and J by 5 bases, with 14 bases between. In DNA, the CDR3 is TGTGCCTGGAGTGGCGGGGCAGGTCATACTGAAGCTTTCTTT. Residues: CAWSGGAGHTEAFF.

The rearrangement joins TRBV14 to TRBJ1-5; D not resolved. The V gene lost 1 base and the J gene lost 6 bases, with 7 bases spanning the gap. This CDR3 spans 13 amino acids. Germline-derived CDR1 and CDR2 are SGHDN and FVKESK. This chain's CDR3 is CASSQGFTQPQHF. In DNA form, the CDR3 reads TGTGCCAGCAGCCAAGGGTTCACTCAGCCCCAGCATTTT.

The chain links TRBV27 to TRBJ1-2; D perhaps matches TRBD1 (6 bases). Germline CDR1 is MNHEY and CDR2 is SMNVEV (reference sequence). V shed 8 bases and J shed 5 bases, with 24 bases lying between them. The CDR3 has 16 residues. CDR3 region: CASAQTNLGGDYGYTF. CDR3 bases: TGTGCCAGCGCCCAAACTAACCTAGGGGGAGATTATGGCTACACCTTC.

The V and J genes are TRBV19 and TRBJ1-5; perhaps TRBD1 as D (5 bases). This CDR3 spans 15 amino acids. Germline V CDR1 and CDR2: LNHDA, SQIVND (reference sequence). V was cut by 3 bases and J by 2 bases, with 11 bases left in between. CDR3 DNA sequence: TGTGCCAGTAGTATCTTGGGGCTTGGCAATCAGCCCCAGCATTTT. Protein product: CASSILGLGNQPQHF.